These 15 T cell receptor beta chains share one sample of origin, sequenced in a study of beta chain features in type 1 diabetes. TCRB transcripts that were expressed got sequenced, as all of the isolated RNA had been reverse transcribed. TCRdb keeps only in-frame clones here, not all; method: immunoSEQ multiplex PCR. The sample contains some 150,000 clones, 40% to 55% of which appear only once. Sequenced material: Tregs from blood. The receptors here all came from a man younger than 35 in good health.

This chain joins TRBV6-5 and TRBJ2-7; TRBD1 might be the D (5 bases). CDR1 is MNHEY, CDR2 SVGAGI, per germline. CDR3 length: 13 amino acids. V lost 4 bases and J 3 bases, leaving 10 bases between the germline ends. The CDR3 sequence: CASSSTDLYEQYF. The CDR3, as DNA: TGTGCCAGCAGTTCGACAGACCTCTACGAGCAGTACTTC.

The rearrangement uses TRBV5-6 and TRBJ2-7; no clear D. Trimming removed 1 base from V and 3 bases from J, with 8 bases in between. This CDR3 has 13 residues. Looked up from germline, CDR1 is SGHDT and CDR2 is YYEEEE. DNA of the CDR3: TGTGCCAGCAGCTTGACAGTTATCTACGAGCAGTACTTC. It codes for CASSLTVIYEQYF.

V gene TRBV4-1 combines with J gene TRBJ1-3, with 12 bases aligning to TRBD1. The CDR3 extends over 19 amino acids. Per germline, CDR1 MGHRA and CDR2 YSYEKL. The V segment lost 4 bases and the J segment 4 bases; nucleotides outside the gene matches: 14. CDR3 in DNA: TGCGCCAGCAGCCTACCGGGACAGGGGGCAAAGAGTGCCGGAAACACCATATATTTT. Its translation: CASSLPGQGAKSAGNTIYF.

This clone showed up just a few times. The chain carries TRBV9 and TRBJ2-1; 7 bases fit TRBD2. Germline V gene sequence: CDR1 SGDLS, CDR2 YYNGEE. J lost 7 bases, V lost 2 bases, and 9 bases had no gene match. The CDR3 runs to 15 residues. CDR3 loop: CASSVSGYRRNEQFF. In nucleotides, the CDR3 is TGTGCCAGCAGCGTTAGCGGGTATCGGAGGAATGAGCAGTTCTTC.

This clone has a handful of counts. This chain uses TRBV29-1 with TRBJ2-3; D gene uncertain. Between the trimmed V and J ends, which lost 6 bases and 0 bases, there was a span of 7 bases. The CDR3 is 12 amino acids. Germline CDR1 and CDR2: SQVTM and ANQGSEA. CDR3 bases: TGCAGCGTCACTAACAGCACAGATACGCAGTATTTT. Translated, it gives CSVTNSTDTQYF.

In this sample, this clone turned up a few times. This chain uses TRBV10-3 with TRBJ2-3; TRBD1 might be the D (6 bases). V lost 7 bases to trimming and J lost 7 bases, with 15 bases between them. The V gene's germline CDR1 is ENHRY and CDR2 SYGVKD. CDR3 length: 13 amino acids. CDR3 residues: CAITPTGTNTQYF. The CDR3 DNA sequence: TGTGCCATCACCCCCACCGGGACAAATACGCAGTATTTT.

The J gene is TRBJ1-2, the V gene TRBV18; D perhaps matches TRBD1 (5 bases). Germline assignment: CDR1 KGHSH and CDR2 LQKENI. The CDR3 spans 13 residues. V gave up 3 bases and J gave up 8 bases, with 13 bases separating them. This CDR3 reads CASSPGLMGGYTF. The CDR3 nucleotides are TGTGCCAGCTCACCGGGACTTATGGGGGGCTACACCTTC.

This chain links TRBV7-9 with TRBJ1-2; D possibly corresponds to TRBD1 (5 bases). CDR3 size: 15 residues. Per the germline V gene, CDR1 is SEHNR and CDR2 is FQNEAQ (reference sequence). Trimming pared 3 bases from V and 5 bases from J, leaving 16 bases between. CDR3 nucleotides: TGTGCCAGCAGCTTTGTTCCAGGGAATCGGTATGGCTACACCTTC. Translation gives CASSFVPGNRYGYTF.

This clone has just a few counts. V is TRBV25-1 and J is TRBJ2-2, with 7 bases lining up with TRBD2. The germline CDR1 and CDR2 sequences are MGHDK and SYGVNS. J gave up 1 base and V 1 base, and 3 bases lay outside the gene matches. The CDR3 spans 16 residues. CDR3 DNA sequence: TGTGCCAGCAGTGAATTGCGGGGGTGGAACACCGGGGAGCTGTTTTTT. As protein: CASSELRGWNTGELFF.

The chain joins TRBV4-1 to TRBJ2-1, with 7 bases that match TRBD2. With V trimmed by 3 bases and J by 5 bases, 7 bases remained unmatched. The germline V gene encodes CDR1 MGHRA and CDR2 YSYEKL. The CDR3 has 15 residues. In DNA, the CDR3 is TGCGCCAGCAGCCAGGGGGGGACCCCGGACAATGAGCAGTTCTTC. Its protein product is CASSQGGTPDNEQFF.

This clone appeared many times. The rearrangement links TRBV28 to TRBJ2-7; D remains unclear. The CDR3 spans 11 residues. Germline V lookup: CDR1 MDHEN, CDR2 SYDVKM. V lost 6 bases and J 3 bases, leaving 6 bases between the germline ends. CDR3 amino acids: CASRRFYEQYF. DNA for the CDR3: TGTGCCAGCAGGAGATTCTACGAGCAGTACTTC.

Only a few counts were recorded for this clone. The genes are TRBV28 and TRBJ2-3; 14 positions agree with TRBD2. Germline V gene data show CDR1 as MDHEN and CDR2 as SYDVKM. CDR3 length: 15 amino acids. Trimming took 5 bases from V and 5 from J; bases not matched to a gene: 3. The chain's CDR3 is CASSRTSGRRDTQYF. The CDR3 nucleotides read TGTGCCAGCAGTCGGACTAGCGGGAGGCGAGATACGCAGTATTTT. Full variable domain (outside the CDR3, taken from reference TRBV28 and TRBJ2-3): DVKVTQSSRYLVKRTGEKVFLECVQDMDHENMFWYRQDPGLGLRLIYFSYDVKMKEKGDIPEGYSVSREKKERFSLILESASTNQTSMYLCASSRTSGRRDTQYFGPGTRLTVL.

In this sample, this clone turned up a few times. The chain employs TRBV6-5 and TRBJ2-5, with D unresolved. Germline-derived CDR1 and CDR2 are MNHEY and SVGAGI. The CDR3 length is 13 residues. Trimming took off 3 bases at V and 3 bases at J, with 8 bases between the two ends. The CDR3: CASSYYGEETQYF. The CDR3 region has the DNA TGTGCCAGCAGTTATTACGGTGAAGAGACCCAGTACTTC.

This sequence joins TRBV30 and TRBJ2-1; D might be TRBD1 (6 bases). The V end was cut by 3 bases, the J end by 0 bases, with 9 bases between. CDR3 length equals 14 residues. Germline V gene data show CDR1 as GTSNPN and CDR2 as SVGIG (reference sequence). CDR3 bases: TGTGCCTGGAGCACAGGGTTCTCCTACAATGAGCAGTTCTTC. Translating gives CAWSTGFSYNEQFF.

On this clone: One end of the junction is discordant with germline, which a read error may explain. The genes are TRBV27 and TRBJ2-7, with 7 bases lining up with TRBD2. CDR1 and CDR2 from the germline V gene are MNHEY and SMNVEV (reference sequence). The CDR3 is 15 amino acids. CDR3 DNA sequence: TGTGCCGGCAGCCCCCTGGGAGGGGCATTGGGCGAGCAGTACTTC. Its translation is CAGSPLGGALGEQYF.